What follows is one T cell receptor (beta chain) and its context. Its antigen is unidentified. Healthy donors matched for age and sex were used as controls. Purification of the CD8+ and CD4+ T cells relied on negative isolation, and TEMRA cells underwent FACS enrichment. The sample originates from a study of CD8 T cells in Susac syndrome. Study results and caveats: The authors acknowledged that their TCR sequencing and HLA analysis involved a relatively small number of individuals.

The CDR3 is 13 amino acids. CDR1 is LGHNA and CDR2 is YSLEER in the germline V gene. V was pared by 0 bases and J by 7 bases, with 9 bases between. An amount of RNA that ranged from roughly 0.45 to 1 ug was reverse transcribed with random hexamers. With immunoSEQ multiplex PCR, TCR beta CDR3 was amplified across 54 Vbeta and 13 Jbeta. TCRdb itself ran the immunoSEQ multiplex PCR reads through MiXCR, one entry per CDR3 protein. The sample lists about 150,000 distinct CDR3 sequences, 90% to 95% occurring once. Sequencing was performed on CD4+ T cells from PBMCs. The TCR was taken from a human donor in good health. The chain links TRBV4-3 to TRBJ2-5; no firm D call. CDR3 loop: CASSQDIWRTQYF. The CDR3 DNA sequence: TGCGCCAGCAGCCAAGATATCTGGAGGACCCAGTACTTC.